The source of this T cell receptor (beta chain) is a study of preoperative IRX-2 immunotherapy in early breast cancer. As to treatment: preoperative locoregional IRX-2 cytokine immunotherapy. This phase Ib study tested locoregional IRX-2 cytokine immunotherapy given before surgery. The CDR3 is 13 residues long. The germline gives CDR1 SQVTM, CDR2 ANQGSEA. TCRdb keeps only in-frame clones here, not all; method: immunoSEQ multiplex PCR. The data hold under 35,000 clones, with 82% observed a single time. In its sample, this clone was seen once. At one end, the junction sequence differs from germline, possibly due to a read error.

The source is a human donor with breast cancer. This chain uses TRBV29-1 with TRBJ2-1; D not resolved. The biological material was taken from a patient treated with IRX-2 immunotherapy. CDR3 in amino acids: CSIEHPPYNEQFF. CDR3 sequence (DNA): TGCAGCATTGAACATCCGCCCTACAATGAGCAGTTCTTC.